This T cell receptor beta chain was sequenced during a study of tumor-infiltrating lymphocytes in glioblastoma multiforme. General study findings and limits: RNA-based TCR sequencing may distort clone frequencies, since cells carry unequal TCR transcript numbers.

TCRB libraries came from RNA via three nested multiplex PCR rounds. TCRB-specific cDNA synthesis used 0.4 to 0.55 ug of total RNA. From the multiplex PCR reads, TCRdb called clonotypes with MiXCR, one entry per CDR3 protein. This table has about 32,000 distinct CDR3 sequences, roughly two thirds appearing once. In its sample, this clonotype is medium-sized. Its specificity is unknown. V gave up 6 bases and J gave up 4 bases, with 22 bases separating them. This CDR3 region has 17 residues. Germline CDR1 MNHEY, CDR2 SVGAGI. The clonotype comes from a male donor with glioblastoma. The chain recombines TRBV6-5 with TRBJ1-3; D gene ambiguous. The material sequenced was brain tumor tissue. In DNA form, the CDR3 reads TGTGCCAGCAGCCGAAGGGTGTCCCAGGAGGCCGGAAACACCATATATTTT. Translating gives CASSRRVSQEAGNTIYF.